These 18 T cell receptor beta chains came from one sample sequenced in a study of blood T cell repertoires in COVID-19. The repertoire was sequenced with immunoSEQ multiplex PCR; TCRdb's copy has only in-frame clones and lacks some. This table has some 300,000 clones, approximately 90% appearing once. The material sequenced was peripheral blood. The source of these receptors is a woman in her twenties or thirties who had recovered from COVID-19.

The CDR3 is CASSDGRLAGGSDGTDTQYF. CDR3 DNA: TGTGCCAGCAGCGATGGAAGGCTAGCGGGGGGATCTGATGGCACAGATACGCAGTATTTT. The rearrangement joins TRBV9 to TRBJ2-3; 11 nucleotides agree with TRBD2. V lost 3 bases to trimming and J lost 1 base; unmatched junction nucleotides: 16. CDR3 length: 20 residues. CDR1 and CDR2 from the germline V gene are SGDLS and YYNGEE. Full variable domain (rest looked up from reference TRBV9 and TRBJ2-3): DSGVTQTPKHLITATGQRVTLRCSPRSGDLSVYWYQQSLDQGLQFLIQYYNGEERAKGNILERFSAQQFPDLHSELNLSSLELGDSALYFCASSDGRLAGGSDGTDTQYFGPGTRLTVL.

This rearrangement joins TRBV9 to TRBJ2-1; maybe TRBD2 (5 bases). Germline assignment: CDR1 SGDLS and CDR2 YYNGEE. This CDR3 comprises 13 residues. Trimming left V 0 bases short and J 6 bases short, with 7 bases between. The CDR3 is CASSVESGNEQFF. Written as DNA, the CDR3 is TGTGCCAGCAGCGTAGAGAGCGGCAATGAGCAGTTCTTC. The entire variable domain, with the rest obtained from reference TRBV9 and TRBJ2-1, is as follows: DSGVTQTPKHLITATGQRVTLRCSPRSGDLSVYWYQQSLDQGLQFLIQYYNGEERAKGNILERFSAQQFPDLHSELNLSSLELGDSALYFCASSVESGNEQFFGPGTRLTVL.

The chain recombines TRBV7-9 with TRBJ2-5; a possible D gene is TRBD2 (5 bases). The CDR3 sequence is 16 residues long. Germline lookup yields CDR1 SEHNR and CDR2 FQNEAQ (reference sequence). V was shortened by 4 bases and J by 5 bases, with 20 bases between the two germline ends. The CDR3 coding sequence is TGTGCCAGCAGCTCAAAGACTACGCCCTTTCGGGAGACCCAGTACTTC. Translating gives CASSSKTTPFRETQYF.

The rearrangement links TRBV3-1 (or the pseudogene TRBV3-2) to TRBJ1-2; D ambiguous. Germline CDR1 and CDR2: LGHDT and YNNKEL (reference sequence). This CDR3 is built from 13 residues. The V gene lost 0 bases and the J gene lost 7 bases, with 9 bases spanning the gap. Written as DNA, the CDR3 is TGTGCCAGCAGCCAAGATCTAGGATTTGGCTACACCTTC. Translated: CASSQDLGFGYTF.

The chain uses TRBV4-1 and TRBJ1-2, with 10 nucleotides matching TRBD1. After removal of 0 bases from V and 2 bases from J, the junction contained 9 bases not matched to a gene. Germline V gene data show CDR1 as MGHRA and CDR2 as YSYEKL. There are 18 residues in the CDR3. CDR3 in amino acids: CASSQDPGQGNTNYGYTF. The CDR3 DNA is TGCGCCAGCAGCCAAGACCCGGGACAGGGGAATACCAACTATGGCTACACCTTC.

Notes on this clone: In the same sample, other DNA sequences code for this CDR3. J is TRBJ2-5 and V is TRBV5-1; possibly TRBD1 for D (6 bases). The CDR3 sequence is 15 residues long. Trimming left V 2 bases short and J 2 bases short, with 13 bases between. Germline values: CDR1 SGHRS, CDR2 YFSETQ. Here the CDR3 reads CASSFGGGLQETQYF. In DNA form, the CDR3 reads TGCGCCAGCAGCTTCGGTGGGGGCCTTCAAGAGACCCAGTACTTC. The variable domain in full, with the rest retrieved from reference TRBV5-1 and TRBJ2-5, is KAGVTQTPRYLIKTRGQQVTLSCSPISGHRSVSWYQQTPGQGLQFLFEYFSETQRNKGNFPGRFSGRQFSNSRSEMNVSTLELGDSALYLCASSFGGGLQETQYFGPGTRLLVL.

The V and J genes are TRBV19 and TRBJ1-1, with TRBD1 matching 7 bases. Germline CDR1 LNHDA, CDR2 SQIVND (reference sequence). Trimming at V came to 5 bases and at J to 2 bases, leaving 11 bases not matched to a gene. The CDR3 has 16 residues. The CDR3 region is CASSAGGTAINTEAFF. CDR3 DNA: TGTGCCAGTAGTGCGGGCGGGACAGCTATAAACACTGAAGCTTTCTTT.

This chain links TRBV21-1 with TRBJ2-5; the tabulated D call, TRBD1, remains unverified against the DNA. TRBV21-1 is a pseudogene locus. This CDR3 is 13 amino acids long. CDR3 sequence: CASRGQIQETQYF. The CDR3 coding sequence is TGTGCCAGCAGAGGACAGATCCAAGAGACCCAGTACTTC.

The chain uses TRBV27 and TRBJ1-1, with a tentative D call TRBD1 (5 bases). Deletions cut 7 bases from V and 0 bases from J, with 9 bases between. The length of the CDR3 is 13 residues. Germline lookup yields CDR1 MNHEY and CDR2 SMNVEV (reference sequence). The CDR3: CASKVGVNTEAFF. CDR3 in DNA: TGTGCCAGCAAGGTAGGGGTGAACACTGAAGCTTTCTTT.

The V gene is TRBV19, the J gene TRBJ2-2, with 9 nucleotides matching TRBD1. Trimming took 6 bases from V and 3 from J; bases not matched to a gene: 17. This CDR3 has 19 residues. Germline loops: CDR1 LNHDA, CDR2 SQIVND (reference sequence). The CDR3 region has the DNA TGTGCCAGTAGCCGCCGGGACAGGGAAGTAAATAGTGACACCGGGGAGCTGTTTTTT. Amino acid sequence: CASSRRDREVNSDTGELFF. The full variable domain, in which reference TRBV19 and TRBJ2-2 provide the parts outside the CDR3, is DGGITQSPKYLFRKEGQNVTLSCEQNLNHDAMYWYRQDPGQGLRLIYYSQIVNDFQKGDIAEGYSVSREKKESFPLTVTSAQKNPTAFYLCASSRRDREVNSDTGELFFGEGSRLTVL.

This chain connects TRBV9 to TRBJ2-1; TRBD2 aligns across 9 bases. Losses at the gene ends were 0 bases for V and 7 bases for J; bases not matched to a gene: 5. This CDR3 has 15 residues. CDR1 and CDR2 (germline): SGDLS, YYNGEE. CDR3 sequence: CASSVVASGVNEQFF. The CDR3 nucleotides are TGTGCCAGCAGCGTAGTGGCTAGCGGGGTGAATGAGCAGTTCTTC.

The rearrangement joins TRBV18 to TRBJ1-1, with TRBD1 matching 8 bases. The CDR3 sequence is 14 residues long. Germline lookup yields CDR1 KGHSH and CDR2 LQKENI. Losses at the gene ends were 4 bases for V and 4 bases for J; bases not matched to a gene: 5. CDR3 loop: CASSRRTGPTEAFF. The CDR3 DNA reads TGTGCCAGCTCACGACGGACAGGGCCCACTGAAGCTTTCTTT.

Written as DNA, the CDR3 is TGTGCCAGCAGTGCCGTCGGGACTAGAGGGCGCGATACGCAGTATTTT. Translating gives CASSAVGTRGRDTQYF. The rearrangement joins TRBV5-4 to TRBJ2-3; 8 nucleotides line up with TRBD2. The ends lost 5 bases at V and 6 bases at J; junction bases unmatched: 14. This CDR3 region has 16 residues. Germline CDR1 and CDR2: SGHNT and YYREEE (reference sequence).

V usage is TRBV28 and J usage is TRBJ2-7; 7 nucleotides agree with TRBD2. The germline V gene has CDR1 MDHEN and CDR2 SYDVKM. Trimming at V came to 7 bases and at J to 2 bases, leaving 11 bases not matched to a gene. This CDR3 spans 15 amino acids. The CDR3 protein is CASNLRGGFTYEQYF. The CDR3 DNA sequence: TGTGCCAGCAACCTCCGCGGGGGTTTCACCTACGAGCAGTACTTC.

The V gene is TRBV5-6, the J gene TRBJ1-1, with 7 bases fitting TRBD1. Germline V gene sequence: CDR1 SGHDT, CDR2 YYEEEE. The V gene end was trimmed by 2 bases and the J gene end by 0 bases; junction bases not matched to a gene: 4. CDR3 length: 15 amino acids. The CDR3 loop reads CASSFPGQMNTEAFF. DNA for the CDR3: TGTGCCAGCAGCTTCCCGGGACAGATGAACACTGAAGCTTTCTTT.

DNA for the CDR3: TGTGCCAGTAGTCAGAGCAGGGGGCTGGGCAATCAGCCCCAGCATTTT. This codes for CASSQSRGLGNQPQHF. V is TRBV19 and J is TRBJ1-5, with 8 bases identical to TRBD1. The CDR3 has 16 residues. Trimming cost V 5 bases and J 2 bases; bases outside gene matches: 8. Per the germline V gene, CDR1 is LNHDA and CDR2 is SQIVND (reference sequence).

The chain uses TRBV4-2 and TRBJ1-1; 7 nucleotides agree with TRBD1. CDR3 length: 16 amino acids. CDR1 and CDR2 from the germline V gene are LGHNA and YNFKEQ. With 3 bases clipped from V and 2 bases from J, the junction kept 9 bases outside the gene matches. CDR3: CASSHTAGTENTEAFF. CDR3 bases: TGTGCCAGCAGCCACACAGCCGGGACAGAAAACACTGAAGCTTTCTTT.

In its sample, this clone was seen once. This rearrangement joins TRBV19 to TRBJ1-6; D is perhaps TRBD1 (5 bases). V was shortened by 8 bases and J by 10 bases, with 18 bases between the two germline ends. CDR3 size: 14 residues. Germline values: CDR1 LNHDA, CDR2 SQIVND (reference sequence). CDR3 protein: CASSAMGRDSPLHF. DNA of the CDR3: TGTGCCAGTTCTGCTATGGGGCGAGACTCACCCCTCCACTTT.